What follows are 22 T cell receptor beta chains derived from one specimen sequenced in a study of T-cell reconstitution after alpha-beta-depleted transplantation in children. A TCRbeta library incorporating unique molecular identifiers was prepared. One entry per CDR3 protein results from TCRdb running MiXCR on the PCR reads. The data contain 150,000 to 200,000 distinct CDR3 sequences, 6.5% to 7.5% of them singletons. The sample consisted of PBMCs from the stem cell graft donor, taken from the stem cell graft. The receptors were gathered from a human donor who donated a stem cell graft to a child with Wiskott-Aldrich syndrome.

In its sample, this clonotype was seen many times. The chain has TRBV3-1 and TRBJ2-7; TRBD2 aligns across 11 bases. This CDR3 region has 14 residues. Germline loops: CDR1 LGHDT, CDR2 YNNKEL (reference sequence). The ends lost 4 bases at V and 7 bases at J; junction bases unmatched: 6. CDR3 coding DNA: TGTGCCAGCAGCCCTGTTGCTAGCGGGAGGGAGCAGTACTTC. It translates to CASSPVASGREQYF.

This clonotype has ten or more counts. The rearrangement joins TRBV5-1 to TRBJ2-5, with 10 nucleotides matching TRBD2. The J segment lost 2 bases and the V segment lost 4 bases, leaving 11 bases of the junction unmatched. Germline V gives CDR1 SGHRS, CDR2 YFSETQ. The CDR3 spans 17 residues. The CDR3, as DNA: TGCGCCAGCAGCCTAAACCTGGCTAGCGGGAGTCAAGAGACCCAGTACTTC. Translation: CASSLNLASGSQETQYF.

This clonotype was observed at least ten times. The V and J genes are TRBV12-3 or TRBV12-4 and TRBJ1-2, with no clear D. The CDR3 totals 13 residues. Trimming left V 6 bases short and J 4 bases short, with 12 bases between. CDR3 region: CASRPPNFYGYTF. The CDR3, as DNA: TGTGCCAGCAGGCCCCCGAACTTCTATGGCTACACCTTC.

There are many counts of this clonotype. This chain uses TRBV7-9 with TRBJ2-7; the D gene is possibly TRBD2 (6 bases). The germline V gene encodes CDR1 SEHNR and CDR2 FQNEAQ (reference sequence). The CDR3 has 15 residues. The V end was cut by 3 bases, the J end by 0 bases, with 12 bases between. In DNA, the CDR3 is TGTGCCAGCAGCTTCCGGGACTCCACCTCCTACGAGCAGTACTTC. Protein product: CASSFRDSTSYEQYF.

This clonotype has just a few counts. CDR3 in DNA: TGTGCCAGCAGCTTAGGGACGGGGAGTCGCGCAGATACGCAGTATTTT. Amino acid sequence: CASSLGTGSRADTQYF. This chain joins TRBV7-8 and TRBJ2-3, with D perhaps matching TRBD2 (5 bases). The CDR3 length is 16 residues. Germline V gene lookup returns CDR1 SGHVS and CDR2 FQNEAQ. V dropped 1 base and J dropped 4 bases, with 15 bases sitting between them.

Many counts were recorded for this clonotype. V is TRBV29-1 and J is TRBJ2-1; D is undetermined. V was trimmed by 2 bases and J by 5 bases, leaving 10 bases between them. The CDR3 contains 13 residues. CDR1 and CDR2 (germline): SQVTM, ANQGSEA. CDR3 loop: CSVEILANNEQFF. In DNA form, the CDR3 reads TGCAGCGTTGAAATATTGGCCAACAATGAGCAGTTCTTC.

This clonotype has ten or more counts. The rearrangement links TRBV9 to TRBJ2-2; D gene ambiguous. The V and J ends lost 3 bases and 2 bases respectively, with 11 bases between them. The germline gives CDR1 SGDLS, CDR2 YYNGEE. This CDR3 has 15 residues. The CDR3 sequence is CASSEGSLNTGELFF. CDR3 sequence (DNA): TGTGCCAGCAGCGAAGGCTCTCTAAACACCGGGGAGCTGTTTTTT.

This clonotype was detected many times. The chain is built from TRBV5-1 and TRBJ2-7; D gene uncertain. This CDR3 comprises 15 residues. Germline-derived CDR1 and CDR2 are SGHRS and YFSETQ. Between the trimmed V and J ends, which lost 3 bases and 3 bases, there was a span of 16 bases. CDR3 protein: CASSSSATLLYEQYF. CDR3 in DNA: TGCGCCAGCAGCTCCTCAGCAACACTCCTCTACGAGCAGTACTTC.

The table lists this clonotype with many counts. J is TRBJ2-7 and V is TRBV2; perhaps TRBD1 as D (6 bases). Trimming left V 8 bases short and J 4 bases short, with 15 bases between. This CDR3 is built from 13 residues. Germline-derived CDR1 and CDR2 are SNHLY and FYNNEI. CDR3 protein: CASGSTGLYEQYF. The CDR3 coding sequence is TGTGCCAGCGGAAGCACAGGGTTATACGAGCAGTACTTC.

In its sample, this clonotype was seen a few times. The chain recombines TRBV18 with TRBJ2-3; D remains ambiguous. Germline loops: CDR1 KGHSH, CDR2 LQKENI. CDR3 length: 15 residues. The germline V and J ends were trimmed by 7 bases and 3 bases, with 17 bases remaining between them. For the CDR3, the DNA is TGTGCCAGCTTCAAAACCTCGACTGGGACAGATACGCAGTATTTT. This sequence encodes CASFKTSTGTDTQYF.

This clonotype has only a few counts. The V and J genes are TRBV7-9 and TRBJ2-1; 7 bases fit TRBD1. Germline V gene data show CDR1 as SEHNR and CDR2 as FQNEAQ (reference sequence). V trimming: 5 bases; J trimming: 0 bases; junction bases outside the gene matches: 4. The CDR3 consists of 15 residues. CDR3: CASSRRQGSYNEQFF. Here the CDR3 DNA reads TGTGCCAGCAGCCGACGACAGGGCTCCTACAATGAGCAGTTCTTC. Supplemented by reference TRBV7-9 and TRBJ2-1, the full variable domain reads DTGVSQNPRHKITKRGQNVTFRCDPISEHNRLYWYRQTLGQGPEFLTYFQNEAQLEKSRLLSDRFSAERPKGSFSTLEIQRTEQGDSAMYLCASSRRQGSYNEQFFGPGTRLTVL.

CDR3 amino acids: CASRPGTSGGTYEQYF. The CDR3 DNA reads TGTGCCAGCAGACCCGGGACTAGCGGGGGAACCTACGAGCAGTACTTC. The rearrangement links TRBV12-3 or TRBV12-4 to TRBJ2-7; 14 bases are a match to TRBD2. Unmatched junction bases numbered 6, after V lost 6 bases and J lost 2 bases. The CDR3 loop spans 16 amino acids.

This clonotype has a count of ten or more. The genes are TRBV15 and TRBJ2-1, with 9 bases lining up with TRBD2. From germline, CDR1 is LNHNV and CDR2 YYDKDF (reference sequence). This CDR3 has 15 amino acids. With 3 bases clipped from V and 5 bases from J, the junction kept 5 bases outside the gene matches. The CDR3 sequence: CATSRLAGANNEQFF. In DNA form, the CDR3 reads TGTGCCACCAGCAGGTTAGCGGGAGCGAACAATGAGCAGTTCTTC. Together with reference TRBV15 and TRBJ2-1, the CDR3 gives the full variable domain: DAMVIQNPRYQVTQFGKPVTLSCSQTLNHNVMYWYQQKSSQAPKLLFHYYDKDFNNEADTPDNFQSRRPNTSFCFLDIRSPGLGDTAMYLCATSRLAGANNEQFFGPGTRLTVL.

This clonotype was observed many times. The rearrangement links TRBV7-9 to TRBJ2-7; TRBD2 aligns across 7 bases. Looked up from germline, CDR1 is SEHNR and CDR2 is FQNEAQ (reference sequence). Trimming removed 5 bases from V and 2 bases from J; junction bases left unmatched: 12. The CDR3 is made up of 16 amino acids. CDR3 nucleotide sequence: TGTGCCAGCAGCCCGGTGGGGAGCGGGGAAACCTACGAGCAGTACTTC. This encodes CASSPVGSGETYEQYF.

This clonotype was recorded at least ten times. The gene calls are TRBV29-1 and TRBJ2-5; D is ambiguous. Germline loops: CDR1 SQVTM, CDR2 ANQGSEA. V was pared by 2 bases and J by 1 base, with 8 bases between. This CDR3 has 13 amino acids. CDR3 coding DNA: TGCAGCGTTGAATCACCGGCCCAAGAGACCCAGTACTTC. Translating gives CSVESPAQETQYF. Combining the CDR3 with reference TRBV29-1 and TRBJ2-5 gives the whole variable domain SAVISQKPSRDICQRGTSLTIQCQVDSQVTMMFWYRQQPGQSLTLIATANQGSEATYESGFVIDKFPISRPNLTFSTLTVSNMSPEDSSIYLCSVESPAQETQYFGPGTRLLVL.

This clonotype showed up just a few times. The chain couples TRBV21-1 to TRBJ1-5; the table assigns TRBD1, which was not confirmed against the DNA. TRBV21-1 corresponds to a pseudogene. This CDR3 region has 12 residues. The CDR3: CAPPPPNQPQHF. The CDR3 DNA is TGTGCCCCACCCCCCCCTAATCAGCCCCAGCATTTT.

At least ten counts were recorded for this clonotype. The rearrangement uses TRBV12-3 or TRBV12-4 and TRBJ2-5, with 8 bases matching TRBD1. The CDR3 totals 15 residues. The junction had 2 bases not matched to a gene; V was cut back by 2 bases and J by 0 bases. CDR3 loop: CASSLRGQDQETQYF. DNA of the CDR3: TGTGCCAGCAGTTTAAGGGGACAGGACCAAGAGACCCAGTACTTC.

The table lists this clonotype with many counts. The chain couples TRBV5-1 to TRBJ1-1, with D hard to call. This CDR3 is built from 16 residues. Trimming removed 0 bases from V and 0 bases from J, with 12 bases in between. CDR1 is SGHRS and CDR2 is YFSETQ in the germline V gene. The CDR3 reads CASSLEPGRMNTEAFF. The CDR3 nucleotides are TGCGCCAGCAGCTTGGAACCCGGACGGATGAACACTGAAGCTTTCTTT.

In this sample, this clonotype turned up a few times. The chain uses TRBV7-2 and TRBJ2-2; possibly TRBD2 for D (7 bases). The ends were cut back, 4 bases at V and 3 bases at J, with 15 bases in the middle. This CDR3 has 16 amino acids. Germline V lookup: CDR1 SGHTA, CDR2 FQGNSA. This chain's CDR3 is CASSSLKGGDTGELFF. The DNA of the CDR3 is TGTGCCAGCAGCTCCCTAAAGGGGGGGGACACCGGGGAGCTGTTTTTT.

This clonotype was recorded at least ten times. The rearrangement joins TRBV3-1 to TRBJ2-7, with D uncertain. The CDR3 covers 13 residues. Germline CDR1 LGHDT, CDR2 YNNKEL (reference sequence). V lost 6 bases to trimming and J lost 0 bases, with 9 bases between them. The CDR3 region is CASRLGNSYEQYF. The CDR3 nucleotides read TGTGCCAGCAGGCTTGGGAACTCCTACGAGCAGTACTTC.

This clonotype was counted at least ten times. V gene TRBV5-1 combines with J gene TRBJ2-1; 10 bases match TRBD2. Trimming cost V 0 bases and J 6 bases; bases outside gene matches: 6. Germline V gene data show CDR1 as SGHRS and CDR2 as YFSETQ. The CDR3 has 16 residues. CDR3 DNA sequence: TGCGCCAGCAGCTTGGCTTCGGCTAGCGGGAGCAATGAGCAGTTCTTC. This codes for CASSLASASGSNEQFF.

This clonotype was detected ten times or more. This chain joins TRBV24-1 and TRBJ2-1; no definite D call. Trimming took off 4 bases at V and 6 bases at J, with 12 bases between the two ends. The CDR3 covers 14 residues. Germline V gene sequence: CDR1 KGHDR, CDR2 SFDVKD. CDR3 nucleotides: TGTGCCACCAGTGACACTCCCTCCACCAATGAGCAGTTCTTC. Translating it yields CATSDTPSTNEQFF.